Listed below are T cell receptor beta chains from one sample, sequenced in a study of metastatic and nonmetastatic thyroid tumors. With MiXCR, TCRdb called clones anew from the PCR reads. Of about 32,000 clones listed, 25% are singletons. The sequenced material came from blood. The receptors were sampled from a female donor with papillary thyroid cancer or a benign thyroid nodule (not recorded which). Some clones in this sample may be carry-over from other donors' samples. Both conserved end residues are part of each CDR3. A D gene is named only where the DNA matches it firmly. Some rows mark clone size as missing; the rest say once, few, many or name a class of expanded clone.

size | J | D | V | DNA | CDR3
many | TRBJ1-5 | NA | TRBV5-1 | TGCGCCAGCAGCCCCGCGGGGCTGAGCGCTCAGCCCCAGCATTTT | CASSPAGLSAQPQHF
many | TRBJ2-1 | TRBD2 | TRBV7-2 | TGTGCCAGCAGCTCCCGCATTCTAGCGGGTGCCTACAATGAGCAGTTCTTC | CASSSRILAGAYNEQFF
many | TRBJ2-7 | NA | TRBV3-1 | TGTGCCAGCAGCCCCCGGATCCAAGGAGAGCAGTACTTC | CASSPRIQGEQYF
NA | TRBJ2-3 | NA | TRBV9 | TGTGCCAGCAGCGTCACCGGGACCCACACCGATACGCAGTATTTT | CASSVTGTHTDTQYF
many | TRBJ1-1 | NA | TRBV29-1 | TGCAGCGTCGCACCACAGAGTTCAGGCACTGAAGCTTTCTTT | CSVAPQSSGTEAFF
many | TRBJ1-4 | TRBD1 | TRBV30 | TGTGCCTGGAGTACAGGGGGGATAAATGAAAAACTGTTTTTT | CAWSTGGINEKLFF
many | TRBJ2-3 | TRBD2 | TRBV9 | TGTGCCAGCAGCGTAGCCCTAGCGGGAGGTGATACGCAGTATTTT | CASSVALAGGDTQYF
NA | TRBJ1-1 | NA | TRBV11-2 | TGTGCCAGCAGCTCCACAACGTCGAACACTGAAGCTTTCTTT | CASSSTTSNTEAFF
many | TRBJ2-3 | TRBD2 | TRBV29-1 | TGCAGCGGGATAACTCGGCGGGAGGGCATAGATACGCAGTATTTT | CSGITRREGIDTQYF
many | TRBJ2-3 | NA | TRBV18 | TGTGCCAGCTCACCTGCCTCCACAAATACGCAGTATTTT | CASSPASTNTQYF
NA | TRBJ1-1 | NA | TRBV20-1 | TGCAGTCTTAGAGATTTCCTTGCTGAAGCTTTCTTT | CSLRDFLAEAFF
many | TRBJ2-2 | NA | TRBV11-3 | TGTGCCAGCAGCTTAGTGGAGACTAACACCGGGGAGCTGTTTTTT | CASSLVETNTGELFF
few | TRBJ1-6 | TRBD1 | TRBV6-1 | TGTGCCAGCAGCCTGACAGGGCTAAATTCACCCCTCCACTTT | CASSLTGLNSPLHF
many | TRBJ1-1 | NA | TRBV6-1 | TGTGCCAGCAGTTCGGGGGGAATGAACACTGAAGCTTTCTTT | CASSSGGMNTEAFF
NA | TRBJ2-1 | TRBD2 | TRBV7-6 | TGTGCCAGCAGCTTGGACCCGCCAAGCGGGGGTAATGTTGAGCAGTTCTTC | CASSLDPPSGGNVEQFF
many | TRBJ2-7 | NA | TRBV14 | TGTGCCAGCAGCGCGTACACTCGTGGGGAGCAGTACTTC | CASSAYTRGEQYF
NA | TRBJ2-3 | NA | TRBV18 | TGTGCCAGCTCACCCCAGCGGCCCCCAGATACGCAGTATTTT | CASSPQRPPDTQYF
NA | TRBJ2-7 | NA | TRBV6-1 | TGTGCCAGCAGTGAAAACAGGGGGGGTTACGATCAGTGGTACTTC | CASSENRGGYDQWYF
NA | TRBJ2-3 | NA | TRBV6-2/TRBV6-3 | TGTGCCAGCAGTTGGGGAGGGGGGGCAGATACGCAGTATTTT | CASSWGGGADTQYF
few | TRBJ1-1 | TRBD1 | TRBV15 | TGTGCCACCAGCAAACAAAACAGGGGGATCACTGAAGCTTTCTTT | CATSKQNRGITEAFF
many | TRBJ2-1 | NA | TRBV20-1 | TGCAGTGCTATGGGCGGCACCTACAATGAGCAGTTCTTC | CSAMGGTYNEQFF
NA | TRBJ2-1 | NA | TRBV29-1 | TGCAGCGTTGATTCGTACAATGCGCAGTTCTTC | CSVDSYNAQFF